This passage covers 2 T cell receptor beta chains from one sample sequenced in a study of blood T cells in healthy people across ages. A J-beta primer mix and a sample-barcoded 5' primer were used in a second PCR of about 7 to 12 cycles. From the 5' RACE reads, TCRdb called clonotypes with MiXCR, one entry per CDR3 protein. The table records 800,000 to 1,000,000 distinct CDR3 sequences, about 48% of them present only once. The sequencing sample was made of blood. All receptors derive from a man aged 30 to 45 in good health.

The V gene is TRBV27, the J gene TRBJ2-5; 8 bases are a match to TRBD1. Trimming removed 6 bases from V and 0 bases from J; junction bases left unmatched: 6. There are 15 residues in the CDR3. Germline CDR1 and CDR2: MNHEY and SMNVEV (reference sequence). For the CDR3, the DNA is TGTGCCAGCAGCCCGGGACAGGCGTACCAAGAGACCCAGTACTTC. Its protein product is CASSPGQAYQETQYF.

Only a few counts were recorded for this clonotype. Written as DNA, the CDR3 is TGTGCCAGCAGATCCCCGGGACAGGGGAGCTCCTACGAGCAGTACTTC. Its translation is CASRSPGQGSSYEQYF. The chain employs TRBV6-2 or TRBV6-3 and TRBJ2-7, with 10 bases matching TRBD1. This CDR3 is built from 16 residues. Trimming cost V 6 bases and J 0 bases; bases outside gene matches: 8. Germline CDR1 MNHEY, CDR2 SVGEGT.